Listed below are T cell receptor beta chains from one sample, sequenced in a study of graft-versus-host responses after intestinal transplantation. Clones were sequenced by immunoSEQ multiplex PCR, and TCRdb holds only the in-frame ones, with some missing. This table holds about 14,000 clones, 30% to 40% found once. This sample comprised alloreactive CD8+ T cells from a mixed lymphocyte reaction culture, obtained before intestinal transplant. The receptors come from a human patient who received an intestinal transplant. The CDR3 runs from the conserved cysteine through the conserved F or W. Each record gives: clone size, D gene, J gene, V gene, CDR3 protein, CDR3 DNA. D genes are given only for firm matches. Clone size is stated in some rows and not others, as once, few, many or a class when expanded.

NA TRBD2 TRBJ2-3 TRBV7-9 CASSDPTSPFTSTDTQYF TGTGCCAGCAGCGACCCGACTAGCCCCTTCACTAGCACAGATACGCAGTATTTT
NA NA TRBJ2-1 TRBV9 CASSVATSWGGDEQFF TGTGCCAGCAGCGTAGCTACGAGTTGGGGCGGCGATGAGCAGTTCTTC
few NA TRBJ2-7 TRBV5-5 CASSHSDKSYEQYF TGTGCCAGCAGCCATTCGGACAAGTCCTACGAGCAGTACTTC
NA NA TRBJ2-7 TRBV29-1 CSHTGPNQEEQYF TGCAGTCACACAGGTCCCAATCAAGAGGAGCAGTACTTC
few NA TRBJ1-2 TRBV5-1 CASSLVAGPNYGYTF TGTGCCAGCAGCTTGGTGGCAGGGCCTAACTATGGCTACACCTTC
few NA TRBJ2-3 TRBV10-3 CAISEPPDTQYF TGTGCCATCAGTGAACCCCCAGATACGCAGTATTTT
few NA TRBJ2-2 TRBV9 CASSPNRGSGELFF TGTGCCAGCAGCCCCAATCGGGGTTCCGGGGAGCTGTTTTTT
NA TRBD2 TRBJ2-3 TRBV5-1 CASSLAGLADTDTQYF TGCGCCAGCAGCTTGGCCGGCCTAGCGGACACAGATACGCAGTATTTT
NA NA TRBJ2-3 TRBV6-5 CATGRATSTDTQYF TGTGCCACGGGCCGGGCTACAAGCACAGATACGCAGTATTTT
NA NA TRBJ2-5 TRBV6-1 CAEAQDLRETQYF TGTGCAGAAGCCCAGGACCTTAGGGAGACCCAGTACTTC
medium-sized TRBD1 TRBJ1-5 TRBV10-3 CAIGRQGAYQPQHF TGTGCCATCGGGCGACAGGGGGCATATCAGCCCCAGCATTTT
NA NA TRBJ2-7 TRBV10-2 CASSESWVREQYF TGCGCCAGCAGTGAGTCTTGGGTTCGCGAGCAGTACTTC
NA NA TRBJ1-2 TRBV6-6 CASSYSSGSGYTF TGTGCCAGCAGTTACTCGTCAGGGAGTGGCTACACCTTC
NA NA TRBJ2-4 TRBV5-1 CASSLMEIGKNIQYF TGCGCCAGCAGCTTAATGGAGATCGGCAAAAACATTCAGTACTTC
NA NA TRBJ2-1 TRBV19 CASSLDEHTYNEQFF TGTGCCAGTAGCCTTGACGAACACACCTACAATGAGCAGTTCTTC
NA TRBD1 TRBJ2-7 TRBV9 CASSAFATGGEYEQYF TGTGCCAGCAGCGCGTTCGCGACAGGGGGCGAGTACGAGCAGTACTTC